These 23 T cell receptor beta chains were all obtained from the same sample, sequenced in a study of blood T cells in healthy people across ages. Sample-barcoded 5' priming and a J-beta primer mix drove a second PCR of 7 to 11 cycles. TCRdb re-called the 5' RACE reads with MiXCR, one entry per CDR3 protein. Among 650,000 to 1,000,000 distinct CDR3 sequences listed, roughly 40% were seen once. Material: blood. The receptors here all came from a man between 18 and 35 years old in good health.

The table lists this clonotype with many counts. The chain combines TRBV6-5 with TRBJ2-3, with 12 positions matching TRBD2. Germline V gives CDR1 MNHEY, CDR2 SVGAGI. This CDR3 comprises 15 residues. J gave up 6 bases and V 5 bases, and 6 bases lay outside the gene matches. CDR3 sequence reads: CASSKLAGGLDTQYF. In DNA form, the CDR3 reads TGTGCCAGCAGTAAACTAGCGGGGGGACTGGATACGCAGTATTTT.

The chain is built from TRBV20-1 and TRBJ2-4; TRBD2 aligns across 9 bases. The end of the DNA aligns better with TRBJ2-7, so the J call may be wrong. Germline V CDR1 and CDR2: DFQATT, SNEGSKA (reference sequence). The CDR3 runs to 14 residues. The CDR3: CSASASSGGSEQYF. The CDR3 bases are TGCAGTGCTTCAGCAAGTAGCGGGGGCTCCGAGCAGTACTTC.

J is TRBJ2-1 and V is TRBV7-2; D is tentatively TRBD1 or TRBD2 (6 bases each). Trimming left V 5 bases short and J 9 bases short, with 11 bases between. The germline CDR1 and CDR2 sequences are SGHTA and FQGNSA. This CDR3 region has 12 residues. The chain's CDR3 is CASSPWGAEQFF. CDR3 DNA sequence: TGTGCCAGCAGCCCTTGGGGGGCTGAGCAGTTCTTC.

This CDR3 is CASSQGSGRTNEKLFF. The CDR3 DNA is TGCGCCAGCAGCCAAGGATCTGGACGGACTAATGAAAAACTGTTTTTT. The chain is built from TRBV4-1 and TRBJ1-4; unclear D gene. V was cut by 1 base and J by 2 bases, with 11 bases left in between. The germline CDR1 and CDR2 sequences are MGHRA and YSYEKL. The CDR3 sequence is 16 residues long.

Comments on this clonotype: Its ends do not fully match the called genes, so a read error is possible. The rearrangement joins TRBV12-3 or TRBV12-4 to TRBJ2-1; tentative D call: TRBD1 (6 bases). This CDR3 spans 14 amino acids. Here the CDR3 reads CAGSLRAGDNEQFF. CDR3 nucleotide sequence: TGTGCCGGCAGTTTAAGAGCAGGGGACAATGAGCAGTTCTTC.

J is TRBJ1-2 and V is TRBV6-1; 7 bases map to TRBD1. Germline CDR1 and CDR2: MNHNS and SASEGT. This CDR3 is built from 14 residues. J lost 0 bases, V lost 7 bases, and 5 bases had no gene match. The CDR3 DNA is TGTGCCAGCAAACAGGACAGGTCTAACTATGGCTACACCTTC. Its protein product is CASKQDRSNYGYTF.

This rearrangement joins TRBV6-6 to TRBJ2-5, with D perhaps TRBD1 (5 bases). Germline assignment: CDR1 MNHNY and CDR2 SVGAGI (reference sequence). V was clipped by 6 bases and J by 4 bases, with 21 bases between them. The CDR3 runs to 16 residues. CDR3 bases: TGTGCCAGCAGGAGCTCCCGGACACAAACAATAGAGACCCAGTACTTC. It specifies CASRSSRTQTIETQYF.

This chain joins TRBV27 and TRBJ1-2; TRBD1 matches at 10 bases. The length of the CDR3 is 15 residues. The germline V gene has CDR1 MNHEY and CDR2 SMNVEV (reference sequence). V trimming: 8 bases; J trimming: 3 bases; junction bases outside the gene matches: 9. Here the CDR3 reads CASSPGQGLDYGYTF. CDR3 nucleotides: TGTGCCAGCTCACCGGGACAGGGGCTAGACTATGGCTACACCTTC.

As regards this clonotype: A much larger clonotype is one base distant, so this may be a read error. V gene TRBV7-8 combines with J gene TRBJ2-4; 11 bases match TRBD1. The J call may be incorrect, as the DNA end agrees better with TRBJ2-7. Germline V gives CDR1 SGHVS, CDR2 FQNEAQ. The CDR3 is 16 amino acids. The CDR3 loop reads CASRLVTGTGGNEQYF. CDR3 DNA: TGTGCCAGCAGATTAGTCACCGGGACAGGGGGGAACGAGCAGTACTTC.

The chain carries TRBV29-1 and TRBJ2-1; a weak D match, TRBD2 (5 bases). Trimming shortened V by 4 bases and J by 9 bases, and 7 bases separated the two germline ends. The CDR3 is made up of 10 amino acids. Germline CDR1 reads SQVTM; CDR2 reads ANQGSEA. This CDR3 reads CSVGGFEQFF. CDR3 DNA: TGCAGCGTTGGAGGGTTTGAGCAGTTCTTC.

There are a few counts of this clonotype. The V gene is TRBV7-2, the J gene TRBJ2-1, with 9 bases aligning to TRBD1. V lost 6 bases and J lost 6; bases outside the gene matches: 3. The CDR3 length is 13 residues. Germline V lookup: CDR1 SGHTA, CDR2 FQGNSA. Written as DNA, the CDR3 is TGTGCCAGCAGTGGACAGGGGCTCAATGAGCAGTTCTTC. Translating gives CASSGQGLNEQFF.

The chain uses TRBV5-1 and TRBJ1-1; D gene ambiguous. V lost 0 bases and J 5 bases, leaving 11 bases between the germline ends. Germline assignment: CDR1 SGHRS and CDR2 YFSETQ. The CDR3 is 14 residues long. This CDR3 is CASSLGPASTEAFF. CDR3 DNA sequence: TGCGCCAGCAGCTTGGGGCCGGCGAGTACTGAAGCTTTCTTT.

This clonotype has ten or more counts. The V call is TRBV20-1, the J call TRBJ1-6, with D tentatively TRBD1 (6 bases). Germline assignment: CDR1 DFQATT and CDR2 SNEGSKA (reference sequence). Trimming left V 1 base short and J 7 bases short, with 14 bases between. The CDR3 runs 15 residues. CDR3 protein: CSARAPGQKNSPLHF. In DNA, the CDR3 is TGCAGTGCTAGAGCGCCGGGACAAAAAAATTCACCCCTCCACTTT.

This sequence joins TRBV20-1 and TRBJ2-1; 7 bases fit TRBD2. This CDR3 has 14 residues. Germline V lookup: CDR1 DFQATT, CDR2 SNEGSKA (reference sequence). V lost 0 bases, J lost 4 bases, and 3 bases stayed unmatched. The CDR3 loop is CSARDSSGYNEQFF. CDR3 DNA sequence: TGCAGTGCTAGAGATTCTAGCGGATACAATGAGCAGTTCTTC.

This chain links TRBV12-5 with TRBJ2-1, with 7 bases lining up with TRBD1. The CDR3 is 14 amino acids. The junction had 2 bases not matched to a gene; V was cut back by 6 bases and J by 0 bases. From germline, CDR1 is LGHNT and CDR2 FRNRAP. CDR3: CASGGQYSYNEQFF. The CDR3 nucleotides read TGTGCTAGTGGGGGACAGTACTCCTACAATGAGCAGTTCTTC.

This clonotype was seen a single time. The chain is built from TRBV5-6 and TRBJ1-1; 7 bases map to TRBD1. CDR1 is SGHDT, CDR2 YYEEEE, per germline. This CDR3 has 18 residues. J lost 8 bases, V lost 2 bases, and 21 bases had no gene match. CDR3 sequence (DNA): TGTGCCAGCAGCTTCTTCACCGGGACAGAGGGCGGGGCGTCCGAAGCTTTCTTT. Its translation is CASSFFTGTEGGASEAFF.

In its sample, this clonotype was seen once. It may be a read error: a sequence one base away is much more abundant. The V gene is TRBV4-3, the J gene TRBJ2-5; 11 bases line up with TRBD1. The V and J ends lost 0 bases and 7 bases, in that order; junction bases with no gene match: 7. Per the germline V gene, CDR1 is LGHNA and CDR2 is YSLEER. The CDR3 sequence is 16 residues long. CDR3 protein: CASSQEGTGGEATQYF. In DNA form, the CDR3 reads TGCGCCAGCAGCCAAGAAGGGACAGGGGGGGAAGCGACCCAGTACTTC.

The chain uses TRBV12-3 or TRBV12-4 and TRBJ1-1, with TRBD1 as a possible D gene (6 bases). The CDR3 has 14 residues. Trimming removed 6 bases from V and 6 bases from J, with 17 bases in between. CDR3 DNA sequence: TGTGCCAGCAGCAGACAGGTTGGAAACGCTGAAGCTTTCTTT. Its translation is CASSRQVGNAEAFF.

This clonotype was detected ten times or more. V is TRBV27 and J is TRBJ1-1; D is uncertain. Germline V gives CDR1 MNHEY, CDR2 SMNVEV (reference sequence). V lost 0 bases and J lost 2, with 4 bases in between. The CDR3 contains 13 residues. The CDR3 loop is CASSLSPNTEAFF. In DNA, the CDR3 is TGTGCCAGCAGTTTATCGCCCAACACTGAAGCTTTCTTT.

The CDR3 nucleotides are TGTGCCAGCAGTCTTTCGGGCCCCCAGTTCTTC. Its translation: CASSLSGPQFF. The V and J genes are TRBV12-3 or TRBV12-4 and TRBJ2-5; D gene ambiguous. The J call may be faulty, since TRBJ2-1 better matches the DNA end. The CDR3 spans 11 residues.

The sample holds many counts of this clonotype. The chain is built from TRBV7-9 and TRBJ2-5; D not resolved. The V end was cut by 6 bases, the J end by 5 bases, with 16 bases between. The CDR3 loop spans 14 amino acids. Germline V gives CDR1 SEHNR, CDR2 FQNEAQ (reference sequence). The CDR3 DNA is TGTGCCAGCAGTCTGTCCGGTTTCGCGGAGACCCAGTACTTC. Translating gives CASSLSGFAETQYF.

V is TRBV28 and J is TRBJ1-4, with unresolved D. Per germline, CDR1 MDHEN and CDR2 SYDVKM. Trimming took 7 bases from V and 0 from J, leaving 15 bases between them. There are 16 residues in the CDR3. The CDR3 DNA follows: TGTGCCAGCATCACTCGGGAAGGTGCAACTAATGAAAAACTGTTTTTT. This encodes CASITREGATNEKLFF.

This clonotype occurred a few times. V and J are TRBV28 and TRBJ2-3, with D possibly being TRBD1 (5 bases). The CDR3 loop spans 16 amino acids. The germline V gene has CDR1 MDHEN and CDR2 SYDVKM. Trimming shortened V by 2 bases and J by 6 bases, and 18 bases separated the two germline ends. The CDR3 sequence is CASSLNGASFTDTQYF. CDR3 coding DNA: TGTGCCAGCAGTTTAAATGGGGCATCGTTTACGGATACGCAGTATTTT.